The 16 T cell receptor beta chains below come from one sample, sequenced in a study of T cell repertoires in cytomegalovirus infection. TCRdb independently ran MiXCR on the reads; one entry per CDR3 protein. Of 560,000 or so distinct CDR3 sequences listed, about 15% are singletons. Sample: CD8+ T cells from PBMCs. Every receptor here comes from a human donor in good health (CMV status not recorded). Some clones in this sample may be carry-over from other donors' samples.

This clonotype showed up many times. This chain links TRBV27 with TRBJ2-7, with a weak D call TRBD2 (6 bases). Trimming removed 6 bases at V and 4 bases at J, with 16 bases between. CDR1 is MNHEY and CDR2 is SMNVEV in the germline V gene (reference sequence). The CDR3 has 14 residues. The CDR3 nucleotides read TGTGCCAGCAGCTTAGGCGGGACTCTTTACGAGCAGTACTTC. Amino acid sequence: CASSLGGTLYEQYF.

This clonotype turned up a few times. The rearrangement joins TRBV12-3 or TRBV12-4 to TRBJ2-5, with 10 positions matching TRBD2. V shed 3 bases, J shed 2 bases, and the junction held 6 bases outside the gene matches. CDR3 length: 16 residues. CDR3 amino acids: CASSFLAGALQETQYF. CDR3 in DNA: TGTGCCAGCAGTTTTCTAGCGGGGGCACTACAAGAGACCCAGTACTTC.

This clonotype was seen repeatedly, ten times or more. The CDR3 bases are TGTGCCAGCATTGAGGGACAGGGGGCGTTGGGCTACACCTTC. Protein product: CASIEGQGALGYTF. The chain carries TRBV2 and TRBJ1-2, with 12 bases aligning to TRBD1. This CDR3 is 14 amino acids long. Germline V gives CDR1 SNHLY, CDR2 FYNNEI. V dropped 7 bases and J dropped 8; count of bases not matched to a gene: 8.

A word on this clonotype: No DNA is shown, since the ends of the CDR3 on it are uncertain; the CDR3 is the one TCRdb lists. CDR3 sequence: CASSTSEGSYEQYF. The chain carries TRBV6-5 and TRBJ2-7. Ends included, the CDR3 has 14 residues. CDR1 and CDR2 (germline): MNHEY, SVGAGI.

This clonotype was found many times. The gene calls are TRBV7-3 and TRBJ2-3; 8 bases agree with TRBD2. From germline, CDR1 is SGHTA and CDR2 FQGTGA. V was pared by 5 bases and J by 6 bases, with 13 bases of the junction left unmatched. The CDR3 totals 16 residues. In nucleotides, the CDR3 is TGTGCCAGCAGCCTAAACACAGCGGGAGTGGGGGATACGCAGTATTTT. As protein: CASSLNTAGVGDTQYF.

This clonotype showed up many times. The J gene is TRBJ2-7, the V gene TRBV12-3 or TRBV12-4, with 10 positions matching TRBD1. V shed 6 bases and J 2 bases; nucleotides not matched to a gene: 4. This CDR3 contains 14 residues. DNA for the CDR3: TGTGCCAGCAGCTCGGGGACAGGGGCCTACGAGCAGTACTTC. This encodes CASSSGTGAYEQYF.

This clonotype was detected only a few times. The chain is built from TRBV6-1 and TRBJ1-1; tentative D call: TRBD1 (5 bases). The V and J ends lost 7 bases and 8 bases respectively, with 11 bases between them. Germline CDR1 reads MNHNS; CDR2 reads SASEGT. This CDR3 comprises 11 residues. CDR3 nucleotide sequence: TGTGCCAGCAACTGGGGGTCCGAAGCTTTCTTT. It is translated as CASNWGSEAFF.

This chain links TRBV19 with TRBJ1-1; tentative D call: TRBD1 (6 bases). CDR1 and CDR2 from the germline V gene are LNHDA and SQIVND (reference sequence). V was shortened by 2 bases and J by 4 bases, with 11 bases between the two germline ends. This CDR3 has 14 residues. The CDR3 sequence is CASSIISGVTEAFF. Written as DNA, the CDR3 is TGTGCCAGTAGTATAATTTCAGGGGTCACTGAAGCTTTCTTT. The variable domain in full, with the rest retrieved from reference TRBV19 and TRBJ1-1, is DGGITQSPKYLFRKEGQNVTLSCEQNLNHDAMYWYRQDPGQGLRLIYYSQIVNDFQKGDIAEGYSVSREKKESFPLTVTSAQKNPTAFYLCASSIISGVTEAFFGQGTRLTVV.

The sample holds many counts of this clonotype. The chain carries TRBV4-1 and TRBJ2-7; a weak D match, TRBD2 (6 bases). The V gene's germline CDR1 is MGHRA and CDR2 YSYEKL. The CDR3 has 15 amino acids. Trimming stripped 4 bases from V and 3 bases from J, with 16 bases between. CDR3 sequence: CASSRGGTDGYEQYF. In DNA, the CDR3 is TGCGCCAGCAGCCGGGGCGGGACGGATGGCTACGAGCAGTACTTC.

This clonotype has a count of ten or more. CDR3 amino acids: CASRDPLLPGQNTEAFF. The CDR3 bases are TGTGCCAGCAGAGACCCCCTGTTACCGGGTCAGAACACTGAAGCTTTCTTT. This chain joins TRBV12-3 or TRBV12-4 and TRBJ1-1; no definite D call. The CDR3 contains 17 residues. Trimming took off 6 bases at V and 1 base at J, with 21 bases between the two ends.

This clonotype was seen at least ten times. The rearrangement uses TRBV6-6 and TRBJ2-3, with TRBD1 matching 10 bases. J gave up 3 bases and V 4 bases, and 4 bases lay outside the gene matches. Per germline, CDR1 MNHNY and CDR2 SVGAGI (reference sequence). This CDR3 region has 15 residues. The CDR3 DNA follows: TGTGCCAGCAGTTCCGACAGGGGGCGAACAGATACGCAGTATTTT. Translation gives CASSSDRGRTDTQYF.

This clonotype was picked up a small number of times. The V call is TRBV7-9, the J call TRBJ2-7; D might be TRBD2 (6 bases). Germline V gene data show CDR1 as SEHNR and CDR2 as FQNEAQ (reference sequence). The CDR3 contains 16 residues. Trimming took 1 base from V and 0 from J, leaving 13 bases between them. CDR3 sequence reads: CASSLGPGTPSYEQYF. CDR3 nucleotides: TGTGCCAGCAGCTTAGGGCCCGGGACTCCCTCCTACGAGCAGTACTTC.

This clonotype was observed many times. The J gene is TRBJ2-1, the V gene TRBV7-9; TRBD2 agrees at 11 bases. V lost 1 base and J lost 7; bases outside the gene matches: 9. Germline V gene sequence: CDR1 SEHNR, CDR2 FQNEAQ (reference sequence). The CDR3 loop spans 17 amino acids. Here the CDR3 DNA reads TGTGCCAGCAGCTTAGGGCCTACTAGCGGGAGAGGGAATGAGCAGTTCTTC. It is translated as CASSLGPTSGRGNEQFF.

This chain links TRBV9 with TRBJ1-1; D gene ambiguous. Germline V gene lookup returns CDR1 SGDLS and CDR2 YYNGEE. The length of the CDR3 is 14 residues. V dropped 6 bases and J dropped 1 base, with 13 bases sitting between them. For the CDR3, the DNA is TGTGCCAGCACCCCCGCCGGCAGGAACACTGAAGCTTTCTTT. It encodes CASTPAGRNTEAFF.

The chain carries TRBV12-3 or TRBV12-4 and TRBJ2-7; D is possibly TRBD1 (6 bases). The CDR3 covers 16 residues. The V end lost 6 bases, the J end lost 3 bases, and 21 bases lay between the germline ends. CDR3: CASSTDRLATVYEQYF. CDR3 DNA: TGTGCCAGCAGCACTGACAGGTTGGCTACCGTCTACGAGCAGTACTTC.

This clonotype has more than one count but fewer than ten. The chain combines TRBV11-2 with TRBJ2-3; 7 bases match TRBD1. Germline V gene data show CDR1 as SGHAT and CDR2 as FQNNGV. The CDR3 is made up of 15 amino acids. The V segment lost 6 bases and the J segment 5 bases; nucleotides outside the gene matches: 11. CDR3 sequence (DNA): TGTGCCAGCAGAAGGATAGGGGGCGCAGGAGATACGCAGTATTTT. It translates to CASRRIGGAGDTQYF.